This T cell receptor (beta chain) was sequenced during a study of CD8+CD57+ T cells in acquired aplastic anemia. At the level of the study: Mean yield of DNA from sorted CD4+ and CD8+ cells was approximately 3 ug. Study-level points and caveats: Patient and control CD8+ Simpson's diversity was not significantly different.

Per germline, CDR1 SGHVS and CDR2 FNYEAQ. This CDR3 contains 14 residues. The V and J ends lost 3 bases and 5 bases, in that order; junction bases with no gene match: 5. Concerning this clonotype: The antigen is unknown.

The authors sequenced patients whose flow cytometry had shown CD8+CD57+ cell expansion. The patients all had a severe acquired aplastic anemia diagnosis. CDR3 and TCR beta VDJ profiling relied on a genomic DNA template. A single record per CDR3 protein comes from TCRdb applying MiXCR to the reads. Here the sample spans 450,000 to 550,000 distinct CDR3 sequences, around 30% being singletons. The V and J genes are TRBV7-6 and TRBJ2-5, with 8 bases matching TRBD2. The sequenced sample consisted of sorted CD4+, CD8+, or CD8+CD57+ T cells (not recorded which) from PBMCs. The TCR was taken from a human donor with aplastic anemia. This chain's CDR3 is CASSFVAGSETQYF. Written as DNA, the CDR3 is TGTGCCAGCAGCTTTGTAGCGGGAAGTGAGACCCAGTACTTC.